The clone carrying this T cell receptor beta chain was counted only a few times. Its antigen is undetermined. MiXCR, applied by TCRdb to the 5' RACE reads, yields one record per CDR3 protein. The sample gives more than 650,000 distinct CDR3 sequences, 6.1% of which show up once; approximately 2% is in the top ten. These data are taken from a study of identical twins. Study-wide findings and caveats: These conclusions were based on statistical analysis (cross-sectional, not following the same donors).

The receptor was isolated from a man aged 18 to 29 in good health. Sequences were obtained from naive T cells sorted from blood.

As DNA, the CDR3 is TGTGCCAGCAGCCTCGGGACTGACAATACCTACGAGCAGTACGTC. Translation: CASSLGTDNTYEQYV. The V gene is TRBV3-1, the J gene TRBJ2-7, with a tentative D call TRBD2 (6 bases). The CDR3 totals 15 residues. The ends were cut back, 4 bases at V and 2 bases at J, with 15 bases in the middle. Germline CDR1 and CDR2: LGHDT and YNNKEL (reference sequence).